The clone carrying this TCR beta chain was recorded a few times. Antigen specificity is unknown. The data stem from a study of CD8 T cells in ankylosing spondylitis. Study conclusions and caveats: The study identified a TCR beta motif of several highly homologous variants that appeared characteristic of ankylosing spondylitis blood.

One entry per CDR3 protein results from TCRdb running MiXCR on the 5' RACE reads. The repertoire holds about 800,000 distinct CDR3 sequences, over 9.5% seen once, with roughly 0.51% in the top ten. Material for sequencing was blood, either unsorted or a sorted T cell fraction (not recorded which). The source is a male donor with ankylosing spondylitis.

The CDR3 here is CASSPYASEQFF. The CDR3 DNA reads as TGTGCCAGCAGCCCCTATGCCAGTGAGCAGTTCTTC. This sequence joins TRBV7-2 and TRBJ2-1, with D unresolved. The CDR3 runs to 12 residues. V was cut by 5 bases and J by 9 bases, with 11 bases left in between. The germline V gene has CDR1 SGHTA and CDR2 FQGNSA.